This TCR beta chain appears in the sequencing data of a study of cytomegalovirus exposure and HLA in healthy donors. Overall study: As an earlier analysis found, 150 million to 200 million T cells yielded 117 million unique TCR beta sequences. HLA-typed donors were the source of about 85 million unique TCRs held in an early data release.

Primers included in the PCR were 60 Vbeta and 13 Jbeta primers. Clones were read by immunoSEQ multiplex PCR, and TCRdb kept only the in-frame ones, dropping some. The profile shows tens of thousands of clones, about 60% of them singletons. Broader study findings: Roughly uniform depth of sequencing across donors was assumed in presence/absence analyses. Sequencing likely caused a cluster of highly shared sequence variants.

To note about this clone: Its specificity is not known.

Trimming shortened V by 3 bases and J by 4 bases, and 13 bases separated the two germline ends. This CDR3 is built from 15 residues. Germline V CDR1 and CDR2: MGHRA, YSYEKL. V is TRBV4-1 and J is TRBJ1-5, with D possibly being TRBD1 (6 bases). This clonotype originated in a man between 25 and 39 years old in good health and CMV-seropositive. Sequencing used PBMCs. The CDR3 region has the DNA TGCGCCAGCAGCCACGACAGGACCCCGAATCAGCCCCAGCATTTT. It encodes CASSHDRTPNQPQHF.